Sequencing of this T cell receptor beta chain was carried out in a study of T-cell memory formation after mild COVID-19. Study details: There were largely donor-specific TCR clusters.

Notes on this clonotype: Its cognate antigen is unknown.

From 5'RACE with constant-segment primers came TCR alpha and TCR beta cDNA libraries that carried sample barcodes and UMIs. TCRdb analysed the 5' RACE reads with MiXCR anew, one entry per CDR3 protein. The sample includes approximately 570,000 distinct CDR3 sequences, more than 15% of them seen just once. Study outcomes and limitations: A subset of responding clones appeared in pre-infection memory, suggesting cross-reactive memory joined. Contracting clones localized mainly to CM and EM when CD4+ and mainly to EMRA when CD8+.

Trimming removed 0 bases from V and 1 base from J, with 9 bases in between. CDR1 and CDR2 from the germline V gene are LGHNA and YSLEER. This CDR3 region has 15 residues. Sequenced sample: PBMCs or a T cell subset sorted from them (not recorded which). This clonotype was sampled from an adult woman who had mild COVID-19 (a few samples of this study predate the infection). Cell type and time point are not known. This chain joins TRBV4-3 and TRBJ1-1; D ambiguous. This CDR3 reads CASSQDPRRNTEAFF. CDR3 nucleotide sequence: TGCGCCAGCAGCCAAGACCCCAGGAGGAACACTGAAGCTTTCTTT.